The 29 T cell receptor beta chains listed next were all sequenced from one sample in a study of blood T cell repertoires in COVID-19. The table came from immunoSEQ multiplex PCR; TCRdb's copy has only in-frame clones and leaves some out. In the table there are roughly 65,000 clones, around 80% of which are singletons. The material sequenced was peripheral blood. These TCRs come from a man older than 75 with acute or convalescent COVID-19.

The genes are TRBV7-2 and TRBJ2-1, with TRBD2 matching 8 bases. Per germline, CDR1 SGHTA and CDR2 FQGNSA. Germline trimming cut 5 bases from V and 1 base from J; bases unmatched to any gene: 4. The CDR3 runs to 15 residues. The CDR3 DNA reads TGTGCCAGCAGCGCAGGCGGGGGGTCCTACAATGAGCAGTTCTTC. The encoded protein is CASSAGGGSYNEQFF.

This clone came up a few times. This rearrangement joins TRBV5-4 to TRBJ2-7; 8 bases line up with TRBD2. Per germline, CDR1 SGHNT and CDR2 YYREEE (reference sequence). The CDR3 sequence is 14 residues long. The CDR3 nucleotides read TGTGCTATCTCTCCGGGGAGCGGGAGTTACGAGCAGTACTTC. Its translation is CAISPGSGSYEQYF.

The chain is built from TRBV7-2 and TRBJ2-7; D is possibly TRBD1 (5 bases). This CDR3 contains 13 residues. Germline lookup yields CDR1 SGHTA and CDR2 FQGNSA. V lost 2 bases and J 3 bases, leaving 8 bases between the germline ends. The CDR3 loop is CASSLQGNYEQYF. The CDR3 DNA reads as TGTGCCAGCAGCTTACAGGGAAACTACGAGCAGTACTTC.

Comment on this clone: The identical CDR3 is also encoded by other nucleotide sequences in the sample. The V call is TRBV28, the J call TRBJ1-1; D is uncertain. Per the germline V gene, CDR1 is MDHEN and CDR2 is SYDVKM. V was pared by 6 bases and J by 5 bases, with 16 bases between. The CDR3 has 14 residues. The CDR3 loop reads CASSLGAWRTEAFF. The CDR3 region has the DNA TGTGCCAGCAGCTTGGGTGCGTGGAGAACTGAAGCTTTCTTT.

The chain recombines TRBV6-6 with TRBJ1-2; tentative D call: TRBD1 (6 bases). V lost 2 bases, J lost 7 bases, and 14 bases lay in between. The V gene's germline CDR1 is MNHNY and CDR2 SVGAGI (reference sequence). The CDR3 runs to 14 residues. The CDR3 is CASSYDYRAGGYTF. CDR3 nucleotides: TGTGCCAGCAGTTACGACTACAGGGCTGGTGGCTACACCTTC.

V and J are TRBV5-4 and TRBJ2-3, with 12 bases identical to TRBD2. This CDR3 is built from 15 residues. The V and J ends lost 5 bases and 3 bases, in that order; junction bases with no gene match: 4. Germline-derived CDR1 and CDR2 are SGHNT and YYREEE (reference sequence). Here the CDR3 DNA reads TGTGCCAGCAGGGGACTAGCGGGTGGTACAGATACGCAGTATTTT. Translating gives CASRGLAGGTDTQYF. The entire variable domain, with the rest obtained from reference TRBV5-4 and TRBJ2-3, is as follows: ETGVTQSPTHLIKTRGQQVTLRCSSQSGHNTVSWYQQALGQGPQFIFQYYREEENGRGNFPPRFSGLQFPNYSSELNVNALELDDSALYLCASRGLAGGTDTQYFGPGTRLTVL.

The chain employs TRBV7-8 and TRBJ1-3; a possible D gene is TRBD1 (6 bases). CDR1 is SGHVS, CDR2 FQNEAQ, per germline. V shed 0 bases and J shed 4 bases, with 7 bases lying between them. The CDR3 spans 14 residues. The CDR3 here is CASSLAGQGNTIYF. In DNA form, the CDR3 reads TGTGCCAGCAGCTTAGCAGGACAGGGAAACACCATATATTTT. The full variable domain, with the rest looked up from reference TRBV7-8 and TRBJ1-3, is GAGVSQSPRYKVAKRGQDVALRCDPISGHVSLFWYQQALGQGPEFLTYFQNEAQLDKSGLPSDRFFAERPEGSVSTLKIQRTQQEDSAVYLCASSLAGQGNTIYFGEGSWLTVV.

CDR3 region: CATRLDSYNEQFF. As DNA, the CDR3 is TGTGCCACCCGACTAGACTCCTACAATGAGCAGTTCTTC. The J gene is TRBJ2-1, the V gene TRBV5-4; a possible D gene is TRBD2 (6 bases). V lost 9 bases and J 0 bases, leaving 10 bases between the germline ends. In germline, CDR1 is SGHNT, CDR2 YYREEE (reference sequence). This CDR3 has 13 residues.

The chain couples TRBV6-5 to TRBJ1-6; tentatively, D is TRBD1 (5 bases). V lost 6 bases and J 14 bases, leaving 17 bases between the germline ends. Per the germline V gene, CDR1 is MNHEY and CDR2 is SVGAGI. The CDR3 totals 13 residues. The CDR3 coding sequence is TGTGCCAGCAGGATAGGGGCCTTCGAGGCCCTCCACTTT. This translates into CASRIGAFEALHF.

This chain links TRBV5-1 with TRBJ1-2; D is possibly TRBD1 (5 bases). CDR3 length equals 14 residues. Germline V gene sequence: CDR1 SGHRS, CDR2 YFSETQ. The germline V and J ends were trimmed by 3 bases and 4 bases, with 13 bases remaining between them. The CDR3 nucleotides are TGCGCCAGCAGCTCGGGGGTCGATTCCTATGGCTACACCTTC. It encodes CASSSGVDSYGYTF.

The chain's CDR3 is CASSSSGDYKETQYF. The DNA for the CDR3 is TGTGCCAGCAGCTCTAGCGGAGACTACAAAGAGACCCAGTACTTC. The rearrangement joins TRBV11-2 to TRBJ2-5; 7 bases are a match to TRBD2. Per the germline V gene, CDR1 is SGHAT and CDR2 is FQNNGV. J lost 3 bases, V lost 4 bases, and 8 bases had no gene match. This CDR3 is built from 15 residues.

The chain employs TRBV25-1 and TRBJ2-7; 7 bases line up with TRBD2. This CDR3 has 13 amino acids. The germline V gene has CDR1 MGHDK and CDR2 SYGVNS. J lost 2 bases, V lost 10 bases, and 8 bases had no gene match. The CDR3 is CATGAGPPYEQYF. The CDR3 coding sequence is TGTGCCACCGGAGCGGGACCCCCCTACGAGCAGTACTTC.

The chain has TRBV5-1 and TRBJ2-3; D is ambiguous. Looked up from germline, CDR1 is SGHRS and CDR2 is YFSETQ. The CDR3 sequence is 13 residues long. Deletions cut 0 bases from V and 5 bases from J, with 7 bases between. CDR3 loop: CASSLASGDTQYF. Written as DNA, the CDR3 is TGCGCCAGCAGCTTGGCCTCCGGAGATACGCAGTATTTT.

The CDR3 sequence is CASSFGLYGGNTGELFF. The CDR3 coding sequence is TGTGCCAGCAGCTTTGGCCTGTACGGGGGGAACACCGGGGAGCTGTTTTTT. This chain uses TRBV11-2 with TRBJ2-2, with D maybe TRBD2 (6 bases). The CDR3 length is 17 residues. V dropped 3 bases and J dropped 1 base, with 15 bases sitting between them. Per germline, CDR1 SGHAT and CDR2 FQNNGV.

This chain connects TRBV9 to TRBJ2-1; 7 bases are a match to TRBD1. Germline CDR1 is SGDLS and CDR2 is YYNGEE. The CDR3 runs 15 residues. J lost 2 bases, V lost 4 bases, and 6 bases had no gene match. CDR3 protein: CASSPRDSTYNEQFF. In nucleotides, the CDR3 is TGTGCCAGCAGCCCCCGGGACAGCACCTACAATGAGCAGTTCTTC.

This clone occurred many times. The chain combines TRBV4-2 with TRBJ1-1; D may be TRBD1 (5 bases). Germline CDR1 is LGHNA and CDR2 is YNFKEQ. CDR3 length: 15 residues. V lost 4 bases, J lost 5 bases, and 17 bases lay in between. The chain's CDR3 is CASSRSGLEGTEAFF. The DNA for the CDR3 is TGTGCCAGCAGCCGCTCAGGGCTAGAAGGGACTGAAGCTTTCTTT.

The V call is TRBV4-1, the J call TRBJ1-3, with D possibly matching TRBD1 (5 bases). Germline-derived CDR1 and CDR2 are MGHRA and YSYEKL. Trimming cost V 4 bases and J 0 bases, with 16 bases left between them. The CDR3 runs 17 residues. The CDR3 coding sequence is TGCGCCAGCAGCCTCGGGGGAGGCCGGACCTCTGGAAACACCATATATTTT. Protein product: CASSLGGGRTSGNTIYF.

The gene calls are TRBV19 and TRBJ2-1; tentative D call: TRBD1 (5 bases). Trimming removed 0 bases from V and 7 bases from J, with 16 bases in between. CDR1 LNHDA and CDR2 SQIVND come from the germline V gene (reference sequence). The CDR3 spans 16 residues. The CDR3 sequence is CASSIDRPGKGNEQFF. CDR3 nucleotides: TGTGCCAGTAGTATAGATCGGCCAGGGAAGGGGAATGAGCAGTTCTTC.

Only one count was recorded for this clone. This rearrangement joins TRBV19 to TRBJ1-4, with 9 bases matching TRBD1. V was clipped by 5 bases and J by 0 bases; unmatched bases: 4. The CDR3 length is 16 residues. Germline CDR1 reads LNHDA; CDR2 reads SQIVND (reference sequence). The CDR3 protein is CASSGQGTATNEKLFF. The CDR3, as DNA: TGTGCCAGTAGTGGACAGGGGACCGCAACTAATGAAAAACTGTTTTTT.

This rearrangement joins TRBV3-1 (or the pseudogene TRBV3-2) to TRBJ1-1; D not certain. Trimming took 0 bases from V and 4 from J, leaving 9 bases between them. Germline V gene lookup returns CDR1 LGHDT and CDR2 YNNKEL (reference sequence). The CDR3 loop spans 14 amino acids. In DNA, the CDR3 is TGTGCCAGCAGCCAAGATCCTGGCGGCACTGAAGCTTTCTTT. This translates into CASSQDPGGTEAFF.

Written as DNA, the CDR3 is TGTGCCAGCGCCGGGACTAGCGCCTACCCTAGCACAGATACGCAGTATTTT. As protein: CASAGTSAYPSTDTQYF. The V call is TRBV28, the J call TRBJ2-3; 10 nucleotides agree with TRBD2. Trimming cost V 8 bases and J 0 bases; bases outside gene matches: 11. The germline V gene has CDR1 MDHEN and CDR2 SYDVKM. This CDR3 is built from 17 residues. The variable domain in full, completed from reference TRBV28 and TRBJ2-3, reads DVKVTQSSRYLVKRTGEKVFLECVQDMDHENMFWYRQDPGLGLRLIYFSYDVKMKEKGDIPEGYSVSREKKERFSLILESASTNQTSMYLCASAGTSAYPSTDTQYFGPGTRLTVL.

V is TRBV12-3 or TRBV12-4 and J is TRBJ2-7; TRBD2 matches at 7 bases. With 6 bases clipped from V and 3 bases from J, the junction kept 5 bases outside the gene matches. CDR3 length equals 13 residues. The CDR3 loop reads CASRSGANYEQYF. CDR3 in DNA: TGTGCCAGCAGAAGCGGGGCGAACTACGAGCAGTACTTC.

The chain joins TRBV6-5 to TRBJ2-3; no firm D call. From germline, CDR1 is MNHEY and CDR2 SVGAGI. V lost 6 bases to trimming and J lost 0 bases, with 7 bases between them. The length of the CDR3 is 13 residues. The CDR3 region is CASSLDSTDTQYF. As DNA, the CDR3 is TGTGCCAGCAGCCTAGACAGCACAGATACGCAGTATTTT.

The chain has TRBV5-6 and TRBJ1-4; tentative D call: TRBD1 (5 bases). CDR3 length: 14 residues. Between the trimmed V and J ends, which lost 2 bases and 4 bases, there was a span of 9 bases. Germline CDR1 reads SGHDT; CDR2 reads YYEEEE. CDR3 protein: CASSFTGRNEKLFF. CDR3 DNA: TGTGCCAGCAGCTTTACAGGCCGTAATGAAAAACTGTTTTTT. The full variable domain, rest sourced from reference TRBV5-6 and TRBJ1-4, is DAGVTQSPTHLIKTRGQQVTLRCSPKSGHDTVSWYQQALGQGPQFIFQYYEEEERQRGNFPDRFSGHQFPNYSSELNVNALLLGDSALYLCASSFTGRNEKLFFGSGTQLSVL.

This clone occurred a few times. The identical CDR3 is also encoded by other nucleotide sequences in the sample. This chain connects TRBV5-1 to TRBJ2-1; D is ambiguous. Trimming took off 0 bases at V and 0 bases at J, with 7 bases between the two ends. This CDR3 has 15 residues. Germline CDR1 reads SGHRS; CDR2 reads YFSETQ. CDR3 in amino acids: CASSLGSSSYNEQFF. In nucleotides, the CDR3 is TGCGCCAGCAGCTTGGGGAGTTCCTCCTACAATGAGCAGTTCTTC. Full variable domain (outside the CDR3, taken from reference TRBV5-1 and TRBJ2-1): KAGVTQTPRYLIKTRGQQVTLSCSPISGHRSVSWYQQTPGQGLQFLFEYFSETQRNKGNFPGRFSGRQFSNSRSEMNVSTLELGDSALYLCASSLGSSSYNEQFFGPGTRLTVL.

This clone was observed a handful of times. The V gene is TRBV5-8, the J gene TRBJ1-5; D not certain. This CDR3 spans 15 amino acids. Trimming left V 5 bases short and J 3 bases short, with 15 bases between. CDR1 is SGHTS and CDR2 is YDEGEE in the germline V gene. The CDR3 DNA reads TGTGCCAGCAGTCCAAGTTGGGGAGACAATCAGCCCCAGCATTTT. Translating it yields CASSPSWGDNQPQHF.

This sequence joins TRBV7-3 and TRBJ2-2, with 8 bases lining up with TRBD2. CDR1 and CDR2 from the germline V gene are SGHTA and FQGTGA. This CDR3 is 13 amino acids long. Germline trimming cut 6 bases from V and 5 bases from J; bases unmatched to any gene: 2. The CDR3 sequence is CASRLAGTGELFF. The CDR3 DNA reads as TGTGCCAGCAGATTAGCGGGAACCGGGGAGCTGTTTTTT.

The V gene is TRBV7-2, the J gene TRBJ2-7, with D perhaps TRBD2 (6 bases). Trimming removed 7 bases at V and 2 bases at J, with 9 bases between. The germline V gene encodes CDR1 SGHTA and CDR2 FQGNSA. This CDR3 has 12 residues. CDR3 sequence (DNA): TGTGCCAGCACCTCTAGCGCCTACGAGCAGTACTTC. Amino acid sequence: CASTSSAYEQYF.

V and J are TRBV19 and TRBJ1-6; D unresolved. In germline, CDR1 is LNHDA, CDR2 SQIVND (reference sequence). V was shortened by 3 bases and J by 10 bases, with 13 bases between the two germline ends. The CDR3 is made up of 14 amino acids. CDR3 DNA sequence: TGTGCCAGTAGTATCCGGGGTCCGGAATCACCCCTCCACTTT. Protein sequence: CASSIRGPESPLHF.